The 11 T cell receptor beta chains listed next were all sequenced from one sample in a study of cytomegalovirus exposure and HLA in healthy donors. This PCR relied on a set of 60 Vbeta primers and 13 Jbeta primers. Only in-frame clones appear in the TCRdb table, and some are missing; sequencing was by immunoSEQ multiplex PCR. The sample records about 73,000 clones, around 75% being singletons. Input material: PBMCs. The receptors here all came from a man aged 70-80 years in good health and CMV-seronegative.

This clone was detected only once. V gene TRBV5-6 combines with J gene TRBJ2-1; 8 bases are a match to TRBD2. Germline V gene sequence: CDR1 SGHDT, CDR2 YYEEEE. Losses at the gene ends were 4 bases for V and 7 bases for J; bases not matched to a gene: 10. This CDR3 is built from 15 residues. CDR3 sequence: CASSISGTRGNEQFF. As DNA, the CDR3 is TGTGCCAGCAGCATCTCCGGGACTAGGGGTAATGAGCAGTTCTTC.

This chain joins TRBV30 and TRBJ1-4; 8 nucleotides match TRBD1. Germline assignment: CDR1 GTSNPN and CDR2 SVGIG (reference sequence). V trimming: 0 bases; J trimming: 5 bases; junction bases outside the gene matches: 2. The CDR3 extends over 14 amino acids. The CDR3 DNA reads TGTGCCTGGAGTGTACAGGGGGGCAATGAAAAACTGTTTTTT. Protein sequence: CAWSVQGGNEKLFF.

The chain joins TRBV29-1 to TRBJ1-2, with D unclear. This CDR3 is built from 13 residues. V lost 1 base, J lost 8 bases, and 14 bases lay in between. Germline CDR1 SQVTM, CDR2 ANQGSEA. CDR3 bases: TGCAGCGTTGAAGTTACGGGGAAAGGAGGCTACACCTTC. Translated, it gives CSVEVTGKGGYTF.

This clone was seen only once. The chain is built from TRBV6-1 and TRBJ2-1; 10 positions agree with TRBD1. This CDR3 region has 18 residues. Germline loops: CDR1 MNHNS, CDR2 SASEGT. V lost 4 bases and J lost 1; bases outside the gene matches: 10. In DNA form, the CDR3 reads TGTGCCAGCAGTGGAGACCCGGGACAGGGGATTTCCTACAATGAGCAGTTCTTC. Protein: CASSGDPGQGISYNEQFF.

The chain combines TRBV10-3 with TRBJ2-1, with D perhaps matching TRBD1 (5 bases). The CDR3 is 15 amino acids. The germline V gene has CDR1 ENHRY and CDR2 SYGVKD. Trimming took 6 bases from V and 8 from J, leaving 20 bases between them. CDR3 DNA: TGTGCCATCAGGAGATCAGGGCCTACATCGGATGAGCAGTTCTTC. It translates to CAIRRSGPTSDEQFF.

The CDR3 region has the DNA TGTGCCAGCAGCTTATCCCCCTACTCCACCGGGGAGCTGTTTTTT. Protein sequence: CASSLSPYSTGELFF. The chain is built from TRBV7-2 and TRBJ2-2, with D hard to call. Germline assignment: CDR1 SGHTA and CDR2 FQGNSA. There are 15 residues in the CDR3. V was pared by 2 bases and J by 4 bases, with 11 bases between.

This chain connects TRBV6-4 to TRBJ2-5; 11 nucleotides line up with TRBD1. The J call may be incorrect, as the DNA end agrees better with TRBJ2-7. There are 21 residues in the CDR3. The germline gives CDR1 MRHNA, CDR2 SNTAGT. CDR3 sequence: CASSDSWTGGPLTLITYEQYF. The CDR3 bases are TGTGCCAGCAGTGACTCTTGGACAGGGGGCCCTTTAACCCTTATTACCTACGAGCAGTACTTC.

This CDR3 is CASSKGLAGAGGEQFF. CDR3 DNA sequence: TGTGCCAGTAGTAAGGGACTAGCGGGAGCCGGGGGGGAGCAGTTCTTC. V and J are TRBV19 and TRBJ2-1, with TRBD2 matching 14 bases. Trimming removed 4 bases from V and 10 bases from J; junction bases left unmatched: 9. Germline loops: CDR1 LNHDA, CDR2 SQIVND (reference sequence). The CDR3 sequence is 16 residues long. The whole variable domain, filled in from reference TRBV19 and TRBJ2-1, reads DGGITQSPKYLFRKEGQNVTLSCEQNLNHDAMYWYRQDPGQGLRLIYYSQIVNDFQKGDIAEGYSVSREKKESFPLTVTSAQKNPTAFYLCASSKGLAGAGGEQFFGPGTRLTVL.

The chain combines TRBV6-6 with TRBJ2-1, with TRBD1 identical over 7 bases. Germline V CDR1 and CDR2: MNHNY, SVGAGI (reference sequence). Trimming took 6 bases from V and 8 from J; bases not matched to a gene: 10. The CDR3 contains 14 residues. CDR3 region: CASRPGTAVDEQFF. The CDR3 DNA reads TGTGCCAGCAGGCCCGGGACAGCTGTGGATGAGCAGTTCTTC.

As for this clone: The same CDR3 is also encoded by other DNA sequences in this sample. The chain carries TRBV5-1 and TRBJ2-1, with a weak D call TRBD2 (7 bases). This CDR3 has 15 amino acids. Germline assignment: CDR1 SGHRS and CDR2 YFSETQ. V was clipped by 1 base and J by 7 bases, with 15 bases between them. The CDR3, as DNA: TGCGCCAGCAGCTTGAGGGGGGGGGCTGGGAATGAGCAGTTCTTC. It encodes CASSLRGGAGNEQFF.

The J gene is TRBJ2-2, the V gene TRBV19, with 9 nucleotides matching TRBD1. This CDR3 region has 15 residues. Germline assignment: CDR1 LNHDA and CDR2 SQIVND (reference sequence). V gave up 9 bases and J gave up 8 bases; unmatched junction bases: 13. The CDR3 region is CASRTGDLGLGELFF. In DNA form, the CDR3 reads TGTGCCAGCCGGACAGGGGACCTCGGGTTGGGGGAGCTGTTTTTT.